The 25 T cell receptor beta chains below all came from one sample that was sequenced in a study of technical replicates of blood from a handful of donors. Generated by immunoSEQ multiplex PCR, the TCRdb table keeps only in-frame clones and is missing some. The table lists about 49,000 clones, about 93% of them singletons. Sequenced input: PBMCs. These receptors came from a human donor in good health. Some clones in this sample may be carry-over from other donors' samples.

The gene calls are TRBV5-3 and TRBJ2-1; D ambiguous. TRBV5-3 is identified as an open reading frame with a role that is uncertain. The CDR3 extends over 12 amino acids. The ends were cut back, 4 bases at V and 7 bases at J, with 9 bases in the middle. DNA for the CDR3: TGTGCCAGAAGCGACCTAGGTAATGAGCAGTTCTTC. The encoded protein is CARSDLGNEQFF.

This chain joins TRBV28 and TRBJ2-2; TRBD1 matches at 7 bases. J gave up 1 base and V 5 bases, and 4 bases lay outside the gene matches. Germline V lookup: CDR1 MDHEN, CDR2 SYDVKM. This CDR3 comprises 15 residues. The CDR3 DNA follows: TGTGCCAGCAGTCCCCCAGGGGGGAACACCGGGGAGCTGTTTTTT. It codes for CASSPPGGNTGELFF.

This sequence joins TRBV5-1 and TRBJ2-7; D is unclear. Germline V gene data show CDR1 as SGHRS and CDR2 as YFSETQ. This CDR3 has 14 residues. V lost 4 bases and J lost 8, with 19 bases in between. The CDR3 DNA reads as TGCGCCAGCAGCCCTGCCGGTGAAACGAGGAAGCAGTACTTC. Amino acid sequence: CASSPAGETRKQYF.

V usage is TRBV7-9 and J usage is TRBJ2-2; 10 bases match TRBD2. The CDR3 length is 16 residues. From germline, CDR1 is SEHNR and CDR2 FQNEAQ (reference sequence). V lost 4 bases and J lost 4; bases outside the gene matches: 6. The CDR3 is CASSSSSGSLTGELFF. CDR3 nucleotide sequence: TGTGCCAGCAGCTCCTCTAGCGGGAGTCTCACCGGGGAGCTGTTTTTT.

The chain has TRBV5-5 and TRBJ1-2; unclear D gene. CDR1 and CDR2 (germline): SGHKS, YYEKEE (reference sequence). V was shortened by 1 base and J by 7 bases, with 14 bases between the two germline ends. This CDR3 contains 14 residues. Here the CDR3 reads CASSLLGGIGGYTF. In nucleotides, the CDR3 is TGTGCCAGCAGCTTGTTGGGAGGGATAGGTGGCTACACCTTC.

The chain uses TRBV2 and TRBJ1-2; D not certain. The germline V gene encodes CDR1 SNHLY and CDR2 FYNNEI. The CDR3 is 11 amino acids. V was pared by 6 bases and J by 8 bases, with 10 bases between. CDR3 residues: CASRVRVGYTF. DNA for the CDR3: TGTGCCAGCAGGGTAAGAGTCGGCTACACCTTC.

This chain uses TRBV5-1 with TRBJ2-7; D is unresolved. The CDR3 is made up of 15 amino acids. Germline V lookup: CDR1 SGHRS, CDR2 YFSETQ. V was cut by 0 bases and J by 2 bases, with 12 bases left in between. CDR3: CASSLANPQPYEQYF. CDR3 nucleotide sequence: TGCGCCAGCAGCTTGGCCAATCCACAACCCTACGAGCAGTACTTC.

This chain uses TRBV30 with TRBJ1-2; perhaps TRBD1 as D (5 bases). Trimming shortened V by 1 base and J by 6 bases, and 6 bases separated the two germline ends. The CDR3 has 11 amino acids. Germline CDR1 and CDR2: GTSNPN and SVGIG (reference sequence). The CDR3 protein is CAWSEGDGYTF. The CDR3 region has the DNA TGTGCCTGGAGTGAAGGGGATGGCTACACCTTC.

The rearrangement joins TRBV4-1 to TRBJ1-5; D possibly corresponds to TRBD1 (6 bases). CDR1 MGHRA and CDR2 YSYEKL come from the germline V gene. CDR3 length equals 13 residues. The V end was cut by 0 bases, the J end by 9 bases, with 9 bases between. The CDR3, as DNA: TGCGCCAGCAGCCAAGAACAGGGATCGCCCCAGCATTTT. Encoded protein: CASSQEQGSPQHF.

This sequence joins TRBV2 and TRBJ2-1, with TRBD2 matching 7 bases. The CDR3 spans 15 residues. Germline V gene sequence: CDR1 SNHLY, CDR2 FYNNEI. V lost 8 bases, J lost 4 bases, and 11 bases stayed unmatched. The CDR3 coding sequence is TGTGCCAGCCAGCTCTGGGGCGGGAGTTACAATGAGCAGTTCTTC. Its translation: CASQLWGGSYNEQFF.

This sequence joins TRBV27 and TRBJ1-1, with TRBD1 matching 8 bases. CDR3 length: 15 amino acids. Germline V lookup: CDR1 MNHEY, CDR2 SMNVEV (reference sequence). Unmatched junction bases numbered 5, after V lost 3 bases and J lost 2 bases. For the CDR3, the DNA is TGTGCCAGCAGTTTTAACAGGGGGTTTAACACTGAAGCTTTCTTT. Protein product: CASSFNRGFNTEAFF.

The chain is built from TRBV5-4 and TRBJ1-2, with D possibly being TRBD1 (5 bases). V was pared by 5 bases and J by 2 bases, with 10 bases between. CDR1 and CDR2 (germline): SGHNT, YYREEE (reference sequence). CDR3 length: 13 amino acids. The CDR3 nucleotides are TGTGCCAGCAGAAGTAAGGGGAACTATGGCTACACCTTC. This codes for CASRSKGNYGYTF.

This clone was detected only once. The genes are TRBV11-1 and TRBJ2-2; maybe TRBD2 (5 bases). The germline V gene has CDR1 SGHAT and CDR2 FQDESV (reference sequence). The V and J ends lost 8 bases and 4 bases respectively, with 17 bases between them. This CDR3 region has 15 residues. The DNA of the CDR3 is TGTGCCAGCCATGGGCAAGGACGGGGCACCGGGGAGCTGTTTTTT. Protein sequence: CASHGQGRGTGELFF.

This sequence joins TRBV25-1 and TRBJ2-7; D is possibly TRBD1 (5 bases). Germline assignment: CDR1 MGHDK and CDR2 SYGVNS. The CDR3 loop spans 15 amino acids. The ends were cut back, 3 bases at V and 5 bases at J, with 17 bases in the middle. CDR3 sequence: CASSDVRGSLNEQYF. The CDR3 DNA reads TGTGCCAGCAGTGACGTTAGGGGATCTCTAAACGAGCAGTACTTC.

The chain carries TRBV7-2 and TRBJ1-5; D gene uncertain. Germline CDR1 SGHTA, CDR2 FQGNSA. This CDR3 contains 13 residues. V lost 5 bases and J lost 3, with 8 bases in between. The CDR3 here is CASSRQDNQPQHF. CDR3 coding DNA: TGTGCCAGCAGCAGACAAGACAATCAGCCCCAGCATTTT.

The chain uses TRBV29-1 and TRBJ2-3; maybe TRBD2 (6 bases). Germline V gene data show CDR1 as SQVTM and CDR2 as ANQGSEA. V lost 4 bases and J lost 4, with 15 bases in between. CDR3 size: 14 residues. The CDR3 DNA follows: TGCAGCGTTGCCCCACTGGGGGAGGCAGATACGCAGTATTTT. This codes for CSVAPLGEADTQYF.

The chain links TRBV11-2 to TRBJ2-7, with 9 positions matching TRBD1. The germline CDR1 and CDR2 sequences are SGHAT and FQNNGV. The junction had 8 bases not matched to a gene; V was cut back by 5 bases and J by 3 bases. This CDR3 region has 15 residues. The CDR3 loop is CASSPQRDRVYEQYF. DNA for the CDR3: TGTGCCAGCAGCCCCCAACGGGACAGGGTCTACGAGCAGTACTTC.

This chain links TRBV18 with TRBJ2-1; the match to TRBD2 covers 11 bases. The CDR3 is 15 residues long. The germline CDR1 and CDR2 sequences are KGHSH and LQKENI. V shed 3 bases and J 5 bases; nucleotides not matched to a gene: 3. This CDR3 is CASSPPGLADNEQFF. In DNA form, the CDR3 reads TGTGCCAGCTCACCGCCGGGACTAGCGGACAATGAGCAGTTCTTC.

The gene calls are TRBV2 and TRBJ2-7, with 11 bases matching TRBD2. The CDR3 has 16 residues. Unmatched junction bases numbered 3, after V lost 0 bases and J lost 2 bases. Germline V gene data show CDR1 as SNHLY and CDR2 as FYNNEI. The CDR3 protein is CASSEAGLAAAYEQYF. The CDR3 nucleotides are TGTGCCAGCAGTGAAGCGGGACTAGCGGCAGCCTACGAGCAGTACTTC.

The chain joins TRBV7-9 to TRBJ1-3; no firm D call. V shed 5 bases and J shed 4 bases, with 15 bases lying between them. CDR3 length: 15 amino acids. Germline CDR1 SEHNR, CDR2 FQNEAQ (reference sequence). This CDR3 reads CASSVIRGEGNTIYF. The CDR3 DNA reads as TGTGCCAGCAGCGTAATCCGCGGGGAAGGAAACACCATATATTTT.

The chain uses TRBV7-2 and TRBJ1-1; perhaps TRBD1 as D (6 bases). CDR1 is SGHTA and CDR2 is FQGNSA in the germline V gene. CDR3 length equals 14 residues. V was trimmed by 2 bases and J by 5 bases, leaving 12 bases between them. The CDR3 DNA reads TGTGCCAGCAGCTTATCTCTAACAGGGACTGAAGCTTTCTTT. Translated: CASSLSLTGTEAFF.

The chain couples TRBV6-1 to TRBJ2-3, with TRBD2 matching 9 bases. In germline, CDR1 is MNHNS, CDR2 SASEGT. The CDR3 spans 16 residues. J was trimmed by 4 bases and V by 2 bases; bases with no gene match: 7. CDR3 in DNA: TGTGCCAGCAGTGAAAGGCGGGGGGGCCCCCCAGATACGCAGTATTTT. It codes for CASSERRGGPPDTQYF.

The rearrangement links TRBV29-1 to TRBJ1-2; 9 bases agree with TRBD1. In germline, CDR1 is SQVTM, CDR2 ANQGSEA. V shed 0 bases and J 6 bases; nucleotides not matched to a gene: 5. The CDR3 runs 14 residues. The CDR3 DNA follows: TGCAGCGTTGAAGAGGGGACAGGGTTCGATGGCTACACCTTC. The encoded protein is CSVEEGTGFDGYTF.

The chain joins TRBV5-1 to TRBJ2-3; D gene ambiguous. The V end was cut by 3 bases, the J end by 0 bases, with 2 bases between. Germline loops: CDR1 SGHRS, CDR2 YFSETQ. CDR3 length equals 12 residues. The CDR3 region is CASSSSTDTQYF. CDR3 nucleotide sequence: TGCGCCAGCAGCTCTAGCACAGATACGCAGTATTTT.

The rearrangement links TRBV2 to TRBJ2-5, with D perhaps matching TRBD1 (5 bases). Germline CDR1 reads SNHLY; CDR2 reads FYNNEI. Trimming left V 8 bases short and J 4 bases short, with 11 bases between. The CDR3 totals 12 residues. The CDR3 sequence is CASGQGRETQYF. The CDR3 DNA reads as TGTGCCAGCGGGCAGGGCAGAGAGACCCAGTACTTC.